These 32 T cell receptor beta chains originate from one sample sequenced in a study of blood T cells in healthy people across ages. A second PCR, run for about 6 to 11 cycles, used a sample-barcoded 5' primer plus a J-beta primer mix. TCRdb fed the 5' RACE reads into MiXCR, producing one record per CDR3 protein. The sample lists about 780,000 distinct CDR3 sequences, under 80% seen once, with around 30% in the top ten. Sequenced: blood. The receptors originated from a young man in good health.

This clonotype was found a few times. This chain uses TRBV4-2 with TRBJ2-3, with TRBD2 matching over 10 bases. The germline gives CDR1 LGHNA, CDR2 YNFKEQ. There are 20 residues in the CDR3. The V gene end was trimmed by 0 bases and the J gene end by 6 bases; junction bases not matched to a gene: 18. CDR3: CASSQDFPTASGGTLDTQYF. DNA of the CDR3: TGTGCCAGCAGCCAAGATTTCCCCACGGCTAGCGGGGGTACCTTGGATACGCAGTATTTT.

This clonotype appeared a few times. This chain uses TRBV20-1 with TRBJ2-1; TRBD2 aligns across 12 bases. V was pared by 5 bases and J by 5 bases, with 4 bases of the junction left unmatched. Germline V gene lookup returns CDR1 DFQATT and CDR2 SNEGSKA (reference sequence). This CDR3 comprises 14 residues. The CDR3 coding sequence is TGCAGTGCTTTGACTAGCGGGGGCAACAATGAGCAGTTCTTC. This translates into CSALTSGGNNEQFF.

The rearrangement uses TRBV29-1 and TRBJ2-3; D might be TRBD1 or TRBD2, each matching 6 bases. The CDR3 runs to 15 residues. Germline V gene sequence: CDR1 SQVTM, CDR2 ANQGSEA. V lost 3 bases and J 0 bases, leaving 13 bases between the germline ends. The CDR3 bases are TGCAGCGTTGATCGGGGGCCCCTAAGCACAGATACGCAGTATTTT. It translates to CSVDRGPLSTDTQYF.

V is TRBV20-1 and J is TRBJ2-7, with D possibly matching TRBD2 (7 bases). The germline gives CDR1 DFQATT, CDR2 SNEGSKA (reference sequence). There are 14 residues in the CDR3. V was trimmed by 1 base and J by 5 bases, leaving 15 bases between them. The CDR3 DNA follows: TGCAGTGCTAGAGCAGAGGGGGGGAGGGACGAGCAGTACTTC. Protein product: CSARAEGGRDEQYF.

The rearrangement links TRBV7-9 to TRBJ2-7, with TRBD2 matching 8 bases. CDR3 size: 17 residues. The V and J ends lost 4 bases and 3 bases, in that order; junction bases with no gene match: 14. CDR1 is SEHNR, CDR2 FQNEAQ, per germline (reference sequence). The CDR3 sequence is CASSSSLAGGVRYEQYF. The CDR3 DNA reads as TGTGCCAGCAGCTCATCCCTCGCGGGGGGCGTTCGCTACGAGCAGTACTTC.

V and J are TRBV3-1 and TRBJ2-2; 7 positions agree with TRBD1. V was clipped by 7 bases and J by 2 bases; unmatched bases: 10. Germline-derived CDR1 and CDR2 are LGHDT and YNNKEL (reference sequence). The CDR3 covers 16 residues. The DNA for the CDR3 is TGTGCCAGCACCCCAAATGCAGGGGGAAACACCGGGGAGCTGTTTTTT. It is translated as CASTPNAGGNTGELFF.

At least ten counts were recorded for this clonotype. The genes are TRBV7-2 and TRBJ2-2; TRBD1 or TRBD2 may be the D gene (5 bases each). This CDR3 is 16 amino acids long. Germline-derived CDR1 and CDR2 are SGHTA and FQGNSA. V lost 5 bases to trimming and J lost 4 bases, with 17 bases between them. The CDR3 region has the DNA TGTGCCAGCAGCCCCGGTGAGGGGTACCGCACCGGGGAGCTGTTTTTT. As protein: CASSPGEGYRTGELFF.

The V gene is TRBV20-1, the J gene TRBJ2-7; 7 bases are a match to TRBD1. CDR3 length: 13 amino acids. Per the germline V gene, CDR1 is DFQATT and CDR2 is SNEGSKA (reference sequence). J was trimmed by 7 bases and V by 3 bases; bases with no gene match: 9. CDR3 region: CSARETGPGEQYF. CDR3 nucleotides: TGCAGTGCTAGGGAGACAGGGCCGGGGGAGCAGTACTTC.

V usage is TRBV29-1 and J usage is TRBJ2-5, with D possibly TRBD2 on 6 matching bases. The CDR3 consists of 13 residues. Germline-derived CDR1 and CDR2 are SQVTM and ANQGSEA. Trimming removed 5 bases at V and 8 bases at J, with 18 bases between. The CDR3 bases are TGCAGCGTTCCCGGGGCGGGGAAGGTCACCCAGTACTTC. This translates into CSVPGAGKVTQYF.

V is TRBV30 and J is TRBJ2-3; D call uncertain. V lost 0 bases and J 4 bases, leaving 8 bases between the germline ends. CDR3 length: 13 amino acids. Germline V gene sequence: CDR1 GTSNPN, CDR2 SVGIG (reference sequence). The CDR3 DNA is TGTGCCTGGAGTGTGGTAGTGGCAGATACGCAGTATTTT. Protein product: CAWSVVVADTQYF.

This rearrangement joins TRBV12-3 or TRBV12-4 to TRBJ1-2, with D possibly TRBD1 on 6 matching bases. Trimming removed 6 bases from V and 6 bases from J, with 20 bases in between. The CDR3 spans 15 residues. The CDR3 nucleotides are TGTGCCAGCAGGAAGGCCCCCGGGACAACAAATGGCTACACCTTC. Translating it yields CASRKAPGTTNGYTF.

The CDR3 coding sequence is TGTGCCAGCAGCTTCGGACAGTACGATGAGCAGTTCTTC. Its translation: CASSFGQYDEQFF. This chain links TRBV12-3 or TRBV12-4 with TRBJ2-1; D perhaps matches TRBD1 (6 bases). This CDR3 is 13 amino acids long. Trimming cost V 6 bases and J 8 bases, with 14 bases left between them.

This clonotype was observed many times. The rearrangement uses TRBV7-2 and TRBJ2-1; D is tentatively TRBD1 or TRBD2 (5 bases each). This CDR3 is 14 amino acids long. Per the germline V gene, CDR1 is SGHTA and CDR2 is FQGNSA. V lost 5 bases, J lost 6 bases, and 14 bases lay in between. CDR3: CASSNRDRRNEQFF. CDR3 coding DNA: TGTGCCAGCAGCAACCGGGACCGACGCAATGAGCAGTTCTTC.

This clonotype was seen more than once but under ten times. The chain links TRBV15 to TRBJ2-7; the match to TRBD2 covers 12 bases. Germline CDR1 and CDR2: LNHNV and YYDKDF (reference sequence). The V gene end was trimmed by 7 bases and the J gene end by 1 base; junction bases not matched to a gene: 2. The CDR3 totals 14 residues. The CDR3 spells CATKLAGGSYEQYF. The CDR3 nucleotides are TGTGCCACCAAGCTAGCGGGGGGGTCCTACGAGCAGTACTTC.

This sequence joins TRBV25-1 and TRBJ2-1; D is ambiguous. The CDR3 loop spans 15 amino acids. V was pared by 1 base and J by 1 base, with 8 bases between. Germline CDR1 MGHDK, CDR2 SYGVNS. The CDR3 nucleotides are TGTGCCAGCAGTGAATTTGTTGGGTCCTACAATGAGCAGTTCTTC. This gives the protein CASSEFVGSYNEQFF. Full variable domain (outside the CDR3, taken from reference TRBV25-1 and TRBJ2-1): EADIYQTPRYLVIGTGKKITLECSQTMGHDKMYWYQQDPGMELHLIHYSYGVNSTEKGDLSSESTVSRIRTEHFPLTLESARPSHTSQYLCASSEFVGSYNEQFFGPGTRLTVL.

This clonotype appeared once. The chain employs TRBV3-1 and TRBJ1-2; 9 bases line up with TRBD1. CDR1 LGHDT and CDR2 YNNKEL come from the germline V gene (reference sequence). The V segment lost 0 bases and the J segment 5 bases; nucleotides outside the gene matches: 4. The CDR3 is 15 amino acids. CDR3 in DNA: TGTGCCAGCAGCCAAGAACAGGGGGCGGGATATGGCTACACCTTC. Its protein product is CASSQEQGAGYGYTF.

CDR3 sequence (DNA): TGTGCCAGCAGTGCTACAGGGAACCCCTACTACGAGCAGTACTTC. Its protein product is CASSATGNPYYEQYF. V usage is TRBV27 and J usage is TRBJ2-4, with D tentatively TRBD1 (6 bases). The J call is doubtful: the DNA matches TRBJ2-7 better. The V gene's germline CDR1 is MNHEY and CDR2 SMNVEV (reference sequence). The CDR3 totals 15 residues.

The table lists this clonotype with a few counts. The J gene is TRBJ1-2, the V gene TRBV3-1; tentatively, D is TRBD1 (5 bases). Per the germline V gene, CDR1 is LGHDT and CDR2 is YNNKEL (reference sequence). V gave up 4 bases and J gave up 7 bases, with 10 bases separating them. CDR3 length equals 12 residues. In nucleotides, the CDR3 is TGTGCCAGCAGCCCGGGGGACCGTGGCTACACCTTC. Translation: CASSPGDRGYTF.

The rearrangement joins TRBV6-2 or TRBV6-3 to TRBJ2-1; 10 bases agree with TRBD2. Germline lookup yields CDR1 MNHEY and CDR2 SVGEGT. V shed 6 bases, J shed 6 bases, and the junction held 14 bases outside the gene matches. This CDR3 is 17 amino acids long. The CDR3: CASRPATAGGPSNEQFF. The DNA for the CDR3 is TGTGCCAGCAGGCCCGCTACAGCGGGGGGGCCAAGCAATGAGCAGTTCTTC.

Notes on this clonotype: The junction shows a germline mismatch at one end, possibly a read error. The J gene is TRBJ1-6, the V gene TRBV14; D ambiguous. The CDR3 loop spans 14 amino acids. Germline CDR1 is SGHDN and CDR2 is FVKESK. CDR3 protein: CASNQGNFFSPLHF. Written as DNA, the CDR3 is TGTGCCAGCAACCAAGGGAACTTCTTTTCACCCCTCCACTTT.

The chain joins TRBV20-1 to TRBJ2-7, with a tentative D call TRBD1 (5 bases). The J call is doubtful: the DNA matches TRBJ2-4 better. The CDR3 contains 15 residues. Germline V gene sequence: CDR1 DFQATT, CDR2 SNEGSKA (reference sequence). This CDR3 reads CSARGGRVGKNIQYF. Written as DNA, the CDR3 is TGCAGTGCTAGAGGGGGCAGGGTCGGCAAAAACATTCAGTACTTC.

In DNA, the CDR3 is TGTGCCTGGTGGACAGGGGGCAACACTGAAGCTTTCTTT. The encoded protein is CAWWTGGNTEAFF. The J gene is TRBJ1-1, the V gene TRBV30; 11 positions agree with TRBD1. V dropped 5 bases and J dropped 2; count of bases not matched to a gene: 1. The length of the CDR3 is 13 residues. CDR1 GTSNPN and CDR2 SVGIG come from the germline V gene (reference sequence).

In DNA form, the CDR3 reads TGTGCCAGCAGTACAAAGGGACTAGCCAAAAACATTCAGTACTTC. Its protein is CASSTKGLAKNIQYF. This chain links TRBV6-2 or TRBV6-3 with TRBJ2-4, with D tentatively TRBD2 (6 bases). Trimming took 5 bases from V and 0 from J, leaving 11 bases between them. The CDR3 covers 15 residues. CDR1 is MNHEY, CDR2 SVGEGT, per germline.

This clonotype was recorded a few times. CDR3 protein: CASSEGVGTSYEQYF. Here the CDR3 DNA reads TGTGCCAGCAGCGAGGGGGTAGGGACCTCCTACGAGCAGTACTTC. The chain couples TRBV9 to TRBJ2-7; D perhaps matches TRBD1 (6 bases). Trimming took 3 bases from V and 0 from J, leaving 13 bases between them. The germline V gene encodes CDR1 SGDLS and CDR2 YYNGEE. CDR3 length: 15 amino acids.

The chain combines TRBV5-6 with TRBJ2-5; D is possibly TRBD1 (6 bases). CDR3 size: 16 residues. Trimming removed 4 bases at V and 2 bases at J, with 18 bases between. Germline CDR1 is SGHDT and CDR2 is YYEEEE. The CDR3 reads CASSHPLGQLQETQYF. Here the CDR3 DNA reads TGTGCCAGCAGCCACCCACTCGGACAGCTACAAGAGACCCAGTACTTC.

The V and J genes are TRBV6-2 or TRBV6-3 and TRBJ2-2, with 7 bases identical to TRBD1. V trimming: 6 bases; J trimming: 5 bases; junction bases outside the gene matches: 6. CDR1 is MNHEY, CDR2 SVGEGT, per germline. The CDR3 loop spans 14 amino acids. The CDR3 sequence is CASSFTGETGELFF. The CDR3 DNA reads as TGTGCCAGCAGCTTTACAGGGGAAACCGGGGAGCTGTTTTTT.

The chain joins TRBV9 to TRBJ2-2; D possibly corresponds to TRBD2 (7 bases). Germline V gene data show CDR1 as SGDLS and CDR2 as YYNGEE. This CDR3 comprises 17 residues. Between the trimmed V and J ends, which lost 3 bases and 3 bases, there was a span of 18 bases. The chain's CDR3 is CASSAASGGAYTGELFF. CDR3 nucleotides: TGTGCCAGCAGCGCGGCCTCGGGGGGCGCGTACACCGGGGAGCTGTTTTTT.

This clonotype was recorded a few times. V usage is TRBV20-1 and J usage is TRBJ2-1; 9 nucleotides line up with TRBD2. The CDR3 is 13 residues long. Germline V CDR1 and CDR2: DFQATT, SNEGSKA (reference sequence). CDR3 residues: CRVSGGGYNEQFF. CDR3 bases: TGCAGGGTTAGCGGGGGCGGATACAATGAGCAGTTCTTC.

CDR3 loop: CSVADSYEQYF. CDR3 nucleotides: TGCAGCGTTGCGGACTCCTACGAGCAGTACTTC. The chain is built from TRBV29-1 and TRBJ2-7; D not resolved. Germline V lookup: CDR1 SQVTM, CDR2 ANQGSEA. This CDR3 comprises 11 residues. The V end lost 4 bases, the J end lost 0 bases, and 4 bases lay between the germline ends.

This chain connects TRBV27 to TRBJ1-2; tentatively, D is TRBD1 (6 bases). Germline-derived CDR1 and CDR2 are MNHEY and SMNVEV (reference sequence). The CDR3 is made up of 13 amino acids. V shed 7 bases and J shed 2 bases, with 11 bases lying between them. This chain's CDR3 is CASTLGQNYGYTF. CDR3 nucleotides: TGTGCCAGCACTCTTGGACAGAACTATGGCTACACCTTC.

The chain links TRBV29-1 to TRBJ2-7; no clear D gene. The germline gives CDR1 SQVTM, CDR2 ANQGSEA. Trimming shortened V by 0 bases and J by 4 bases, and 16 bases separated the two germline ends. This CDR3 has 15 amino acids. The CDR3 loop is CSVEDLQGPTYEQYF. The CDR3 region has the DNA TGCAGCGTTGAAGATCTTCAAGGACCTACGTACGAGCAGTACTTC.

V gene TRBV18 combines with J gene TRBJ2-7; TRBD1 aligns across 10 bases. With V trimmed by 1 base and J by 2 bases, 5 bases remained unmatched. CDR3 length: 16 amino acids. The germline V gene has CDR1 KGHSH and CDR2 LQKENI. The CDR3 reads CASSPLRTGGPYEQYF. DNA of the CDR3: TGTGCCAGCTCACCACTTCGGACAGGGGGTCCCTACGAGCAGTACTTC.